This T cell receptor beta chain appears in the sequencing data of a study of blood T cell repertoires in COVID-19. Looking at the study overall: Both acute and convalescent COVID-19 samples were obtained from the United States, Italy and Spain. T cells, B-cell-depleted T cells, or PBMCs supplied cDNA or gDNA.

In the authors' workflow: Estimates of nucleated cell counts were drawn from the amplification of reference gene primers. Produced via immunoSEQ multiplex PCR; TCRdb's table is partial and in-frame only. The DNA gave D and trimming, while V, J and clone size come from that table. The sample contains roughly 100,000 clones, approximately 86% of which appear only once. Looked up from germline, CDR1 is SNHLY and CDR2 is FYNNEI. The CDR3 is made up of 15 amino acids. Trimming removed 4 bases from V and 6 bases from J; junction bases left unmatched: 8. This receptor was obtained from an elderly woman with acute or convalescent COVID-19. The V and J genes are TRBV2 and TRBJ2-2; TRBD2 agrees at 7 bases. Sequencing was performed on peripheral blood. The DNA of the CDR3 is TGTGCCAGCAGTGGATTTGGGGGGGTTTCCGGGGAGCTGTTTTTT. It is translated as CASSGFGGVSGELFF.